Following are 20 T cell receptor beta chains from one sample sequenced in a study of human T cells and chemical hapten exposure. As for time point: patch test 3, about 24 weeks after DPC sensitization. The treatment: therapeutic diphenylcyclopropenone sensitization with weekly scalp DPC. TCRdb re-called the RACE reads with MiXCR, one entry per CDR3 protein. The sample carries roughly 64,000 distinct CDR3 sequences, roughly 9.6% recorded once. The sequences come from whole blood, collected in connection with sensitization to the hapten diphenylcyclopropenone (DPC). These receptor sequences come from a woman under 40 with alopecia areata. Some clones in this sample may be carry-over from other donors' samples.

In this sample, this clonotype turned up many times. The chain links TRBV5-4 to TRBJ2-5, with D perhaps given as TRBD1 or TRBD2 (5 bases each). The ends were cut back, 5 bases at V and 3 bases at J, with 14 bases in the middle. The CDR3 length is 14 residues. Germline values: CDR1 SGHNT, CDR2 YYREEE (reference sequence). The CDR3 loop reads CASRPGPAKETQYF. In nucleotides, the CDR3 is TGTGCCAGCAGACCGGGGCCAGCCAAAGAGACCCAGTACTTC. Full variable domain (remainder filled in from reference TRBV5-4 and TRBJ2-5): ETGVTQSPTHLIKTRGQQVTLRCSSQSGHNTVSWYQQALGQGPQFIFQYYREEENGRGNFPPRFSGLQFPNYSSELNVNALELDDSALYLCASRPGPAKETQYFGPGTRLLVL.

V is TRBV7-8 and J is TRBJ2-3, with 16 bases lining up with TRBD2. Trimming took 4 bases from V and 3 from J; bases not matched to a gene: 10. The CDR3 spans 19 residues. Germline V gives CDR1 SGHVS, CDR2 FQNEAQ. This chain's CDR3 is CASSSQAGLAGGWTDTQYF. CDR3 bases: TGTGCCAGCAGCTCTCAGGCGGGACTAGCGGGGGGGTGGACAGATACGCAGTATTTT.

This clonotype was counted many times. The chain employs TRBV4-1 and TRBJ2-1; D is unclear. The V end lost 4 bases, the J end lost 4 bases, and 17 bases lay between the germline ends. CDR1 MGHRA and CDR2 YSYEKL come from the germline V gene. There are 16 residues in the CDR3. The CDR3, as DNA: TGCGCCAGCAGCCCAGCCTTACGGTCTCGGTACAATGAGCAGTTCTTC. Amino acids: CASSPALRSRYNEQFF.

In its sample, this clonotype was seen a few times. J is TRBJ2-7 and V is TRBV18; a weak D match, TRBD2 (5 bases). CDR3 size: 14 residues. Trimming took 3 bases from V and 5 from J, leaving 14 bases between them. Germline loops: CDR1 KGHSH, CDR2 LQKENI. Written as DNA, the CDR3 is TGTGCCAGCTCACCCGGGAACGTCGCGAACGAGCAGTACTTC. Amino acids: CASSPGNVANEQYF. The full variable domain, completed using reference TRBV18 and TRBJ2-7, is NAGVMQNPRHLVRRRGQEARLRCSPMKGHSHVYWYRQLPEEGLKFMVYLQKENIIDESGMPKERFSAEFPKEGPSILRIQQVVRGDSAAYFCASSPGNVANEQYFGPGTRLTVT.

This clonotype was detected only a few times. The chain employs TRBV18 and TRBJ1-5; 12 nucleotides line up with TRBD1. Germline CDR1 reads KGHSH; CDR2 reads LQKENI. Trimming took 4 bases from V and 0 from J; bases not matched to a gene: 10. This CDR3 region has 19 residues. The CDR3 bases are TGTGCCAGCTCACGGTCCGGGACAGGGGGCGCGGGTAGCAATCAGCCCCAGCATTTT. Protein sequence: CASSRSGTGGAGSNQPQHF.

The V and J genes are TRBV6-2 or TRBV6-3 and TRBJ2-2; TRBD2 is a possible D gene (6 bases). Germline V gene data show CDR1 as MNHEY and CDR2 as SVGEGT. V was cut by 2 bases and J by 4 bases, with 8 bases left in between. There are 14 residues in the CDR3. As DNA, the CDR3 is TGTGCCAGCAGTTACAAGACTAGCACCGGGGAGCTGTTTTTT. Translation: CASSYKTSTGELFF.

This clonotype was seen ten or more times. The chain has TRBV29-1 and TRBJ1-5, with D hard to call. Germline CDR1 SQVTM, CDR2 ANQGSEA. CDR3 length equals 12 residues. V was clipped by 6 bases and J by 4 bases, with 10 bases between them. CDR3 nucleotides: TGCAGCGTGGTAGTGGGAAATCAGCCCCAGCATTTT. Translating it yields CSVVVGNQPQHF.

This clonotype was counted many times. J is TRBJ2-5 and V is TRBV7-6, with no clear D. Trimming took 0 bases from V and 2 from J, leaving 7 bases between them. CDR1 is SGHVS, CDR2 FNYEAQ, per germline. The CDR3 has 14 residues. This chain's CDR3 is CASSLAVAQETQYF. Here the CDR3 DNA reads TGTGCCAGCAGCTTAGCGGTGGCTCAAGAGACCCAGTACTTC.

This clonotype has only a few counts. This rearrangement joins TRBV7-2 to TRBJ1-1; possible D gene TRBD1, 6 bases. Trimming cost V 5 bases and J 3 bases, with 10 bases left between them. Germline values: CDR1 SGHTA, CDR2 FQGNSA. The CDR3 loop spans 13 amino acids. CDR3 protein: CASSTTGYTEAFF. The CDR3 region has the DNA TGTGCCAGCAGCACTACAGGGTACACTGAAGCTTTCTTT.

The CDR3 nucleotides read TGTGCCATCAGTAACCTAGCGGGGAGCACAGATACGCAGTATTTT. Protein: CAISNLAGSTDTQYF. The chain is built from TRBV10-3 and TRBJ2-3; 9 nucleotides line up with TRBD2. The trim removed 5 bases at V and 0 bases at J, leaving 3 bases unmatched. The germline V gene has CDR1 ENHRY and CDR2 SYGVKD. The CDR3 runs to 15 residues.

Only a few counts were recorded for this clonotype. Here the CDR3 reads CASSYFWGLYMGQSQPQHF. CDR3 bases: TGTGCCAGCAGTTATTTTTGGGGTCTCTACATGGGACAGTCTCAGCCCCAGCATTTT. The gene calls are TRBV6-2 or TRBV6-3 and TRBJ1-5, with 7 positions matching TRBD1. Trimming at V came to 3 bases and at J to 6 bases, leaving 20 bases not matched to a gene. The CDR3 consists of 19 residues. Germline V lookup: CDR1 MNHEY, CDR2 SVGEGT.

The sample holds a few counts of this clonotype. CDR3 sequence: CATRGSLSATGGYSPLHF. CDR3 bases: TGTGCCACCAGAGGGTCATTGAGCGCAACAGGCGGGTATTCACCCCTCCACTTT. J is TRBJ1-6 and V is TRBV15, with D maybe TRBD1 (5 bases). The V and J ends lost 6 bases and 8 bases respectively, with 26 bases between them. Germline assignment: CDR1 LNHNV and CDR2 YYDKDF (reference sequence). The CDR3 extends over 18 amino acids. The variable domain in full, with the rest retrieved from reference TRBV15 and TRBJ1-6, is DAMVIQNPRYQVTQFGKPVTLSCSQTLNHNVMYWYQQKSSQAPKLLFHYYDKDFNNEADTPDNFQSRRPNTSFCFLDIRSPGLGDTAMYLCATRGSLSATGGYSPLHFGNGTRLTVT.

This clonotype was counted only a few times. The gene calls are TRBV6-6 and TRBJ1-5, with 7 bases identical to TRBD1. There are 18 residues in the CDR3. Germline V gene lookup returns CDR1 MNHNY and CDR2 SVGAGI (reference sequence). With V trimmed by 0 bases and J by 0 bases, 8 bases remained unmatched. This CDR3 is CASSYSRLTGSSNQPQHF. The CDR3 DNA follows: TGTGCCAGCAGTTACTCCCGATTGACAGGGAGTAGCAATCAGCCCCAGCATTTT.

The genes are TRBV19 and TRBJ2-1; D is perhaps TRBD2 (6 bases). Germline lookup yields CDR1 LNHDA and CDR2 SQIVND (reference sequence). The CDR3 covers 16 residues. V lost 3 bases to trimming and J lost 8 bases, with 20 bases between them. The CDR3 loop is CASSIRESDRSDEQFF. In DNA, the CDR3 is TGTGCCAGTAGTATCCGGGAGAGTGATCGTAGCGATGAGCAGTTCTTC.

In its sample, this clonotype was seen a few times. This CDR3 reads CACDRGSGANVLTF. CDR3 DNA sequence: TGTGCCTGTGACAGGGGGTCTGGGGCCAACGTCCTGACTTTC. V is TRBV30 and J is TRBJ2-6; TRBD1 agrees at 9 bases. The V segment lost 6 bases and the J segment 1 base; nucleotides outside the gene matches: 1. The CDR3 covers 14 residues. Germline V CDR1 and CDR2: GTSNPN, SVGIG (reference sequence).

This clonotype has a count of ten or more. The chain has TRBV2 and TRBJ1-3; tentatively, D is TRBD1 (5 bases). CDR1 is SNHLY and CDR2 is FYNNEI in the germline V gene. The CDR3 has 14 amino acids. V was clipped by 4 bases and J by 0 bases, with 7 bases between them. Written as DNA, the CDR3 is TGTGCCAGCAGTGCAGGGCACTCTGGAAACACCATATATTTT. Its protein is CASSAGHSGNTIYF.

There are a few counts of this clonotype. This sequence joins TRBV3-1 and TRBJ2-2, with TRBD2 matching 8 bases. The germline CDR1 and CDR2 sequences are LGHDT and YNNKEL (reference sequence). The ends lost 0 bases at V and 7 bases at J; junction bases unmatched: 4. This CDR3 is 15 amino acids long. CDR3 residues: CASSQEGTRGGELFF. The CDR3 region has the DNA TGTGCCAGCAGCCAAGAAGGGACTAGAGGCGGGGAGCTGTTTTTT.

This clonotype was counted ten times or more. The rearrangement links TRBV7-3 to TRBJ1-2, with D possibly TRBD1 on 5 matching bases. The V gene lost 5 bases and the J gene lost 5 bases, with 18 bases spanning the gap. This CDR3 is built from 15 residues. From germline, CDR1 is SGHTA and CDR2 FQGTGA. The CDR3 loop reads CASSPEGTAVYGYTF. Written as DNA, the CDR3 is TGTGCCAGCAGCCCAGAAGGGACGGCCGTTTATGGCTACACCTTC. Together with reference TRBV7-3 and TRBJ1-2, the CDR3 gives the full variable domain: GAGVSQTPSNKVTEKGKYVELRCDPISGHTALYWYRQSLGQGPEFLIYFQGTGAADDSGLPNDRFFAVRPEGSVSTLKIQRTERGDSAVYLCASSPEGTAVYGYTFGSGTRLTVV.

The table lists this clonotype with many counts. This CDR3 reads CASSPSTGGSYNEQFF. In nucleotides, the CDR3 is TGCGCCAGCAGCCCTTCGACAGGGGGCTCCTACAATGAGCAGTTCTTC. The rearrangement links TRBV5-1 to TRBJ2-1; 9 nucleotides match TRBD1. The V and J ends lost 4 bases and 0 bases, in that order; junction bases with no gene match: 5. This CDR3 has 16 residues. In germline, CDR1 is SGHRS, CDR2 YFSETQ.

The chain employs TRBV20-1 and TRBJ2-1; 10 bases are shared with TRBD1. The J segment lost 9 bases and the V segment lost 2 bases, leaving 10 bases of the junction unmatched. Germline CDR1 reads DFQATT; CDR2 reads SNEGSKA (reference sequence). The CDR3 runs to 15 residues. CDR3 sequence: CSARLTGGKAREQFF. The CDR3 DNA sequence: TGCAGTGCTAGATTGACAGGGGGCAAGGCTCGTGAGCAGTTCTTC.